The 25 T cell receptor beta chains listed next were all sequenced from one sample in a study of blood T cell repertoires in COVID-19. Sequenced by immunoSEQ multiplex PCR; TCRdb stores in-frame clones only, minus some. This sample has fewer than 150,000 clones, with more than 65% found just once. Sequencing input: peripheral blood. These receptors were taken from a man between 50 and 59 years old with acute or convalescent COVID-19.

This chain connects TRBV19 to TRBJ1-5; no definite D call. This CDR3 contains 15 residues. V was trimmed by 0 bases and J by 1 base, leaving 7 bases between them. Germline V gives CDR1 LNHDA, CDR2 SQIVND (reference sequence). CDR3 in amino acids: CASSIDNTSNQPQHF. The CDR3 DNA sequence: TGTGCCAGTAGTATAGATAACACCAGCAATCAGCCCCAGCATTTT. Together with reference TRBV19 and TRBJ1-5, the CDR3 gives the full variable domain: DGGITQSPKYLFRKEGQNVTLSCEQNLNHDAMYWYRQDPGQGLRLIYYSQIVNDFQKGDIAEGYSVSREKKESFPLTVTSAQKNPTAFYLCASSIDNTSNQPQHFGDGTRLSIL.

This chain uses TRBV12-5 with TRBJ2-7, with a possible D match to TRBD1 (5 bases). Germline values: CDR1 LGHNT, CDR2 FRNRAP. Trimming stripped 3 bases from V and 2 bases from J, with 20 bases between. The CDR3 is 17 residues long. DNA for the CDR3: TGTGCTAGTGGTTTTCGGGCCCCCGGACAAGGTCCCTACGAGCAGTACTTC. This sequence encodes CASGFRAPGQGPYEQYF.

The chain combines TRBV28 with TRBJ2-6, with TRBD1 as a possible D gene (6 bases). Germline V gene data show CDR1 as MDHEN and CDR2 as SYDVKM. Trimming took 1 base from V and 2 from J, leaving 9 bases between them. CDR3 size: 16 residues. CDR3 loop: CASSLLGATGANVLTF. CDR3 in DNA: TGTGCCAGCAGTTTATTGGGGGCCACTGGGGCCAACGTCCTGACTTTC. The entire variable domain, with the rest obtained from reference TRBV28 and TRBJ2-6, is as follows: DVKVTQSSRYLVKRTGEKVFLECVQDMDHENMFWYRQDPGLGLRLIYFSYDVKMKEKGDIPEGYSVSREKKERFSLILESASTNQTSMYLCASSLLGATGANVLTFGAGSRLTVL.

This clone came up a few times. This chain connects TRBV27 to TRBJ1-6; D remains ambiguous. Trimming pared 3 bases from V and 4 bases from J, leaving 10 bases between. The germline gives CDR1 MNHEY, CDR2 SMNVEV (reference sequence). The CDR3 totals 15 residues. The CDR3 reads CASSFRSGYNSPLHF. The CDR3 coding sequence is TGTGCCAGCAGTTTTCGCTCAGGATATAATTCACCCCTCCACTTT.

In DNA form, the CDR3 reads TGTGCCAGCAGCAAAGGGGAACAGGCGAACACCGGGGAGCTGTTTTTT. It translates to CASSKGEQANTGELFF. The chain combines TRBV21-1 with TRBJ2-2; the DNA was not compared with TRBD1, the D call given in the table. TRBV21-1 is flagged as a pseudogene. The CDR3 has 16 amino acids.

J is TRBJ1-6 and V is TRBV9; D is ambiguous. CDR3 size: 16 residues. The germline CDR1 and CDR2 sequences are SGDLS and YYNGEE. V dropped 3 bases and J dropped 3 bases, with 13 bases sitting between them. As DNA, the CDR3 is TGTGCCAGCAGCGACGGCCCGGCAGGCTATAATTCACCCCTCCACTTT. This codes for CASSDGPAGYNSPLHF.

The J gene is TRBJ2-5, the V gene TRBV6-5; no firm D call. Germline V gives CDR1 MNHEY, CDR2 SVGAGI. CDR3 length equals 13 residues. The V end was cut by 2 bases, the J end by 5 bases, with 9 bases between. As DNA, the CDR3 is TGTGCCAGCAGTTACGAGTGGGCGGAGACCCAGTACTTC. Its protein is CASSYEWAETQYF.

This clone appeared a few times. The chain employs TRBV28 and TRBJ1-2, with D perhaps TRBD1 (6 bases). The CDR3 runs 16 residues. Germline V gene data show CDR1 as MDHEN and CDR2 as SYDVKM. Trimming removed 5 bases from V and 1 base from J, with 17 bases in between. The CDR3 is CASSPWGQPLNYGYTF. The CDR3 DNA is TGTGCCAGCAGTCCTTGGGGGCAGCCTCTTAACTATGGCTACACCTTC.

The CDR3 region has the DNA TGTGCCAGTCGGGACAGGGGGTACGAGCAGTACTTC. Translation gives CASRDRGYEQYF. The genes are TRBV19 and TRBJ2-7; 11 bases are a match to TRBD1. Germline CDR1 LNHDA, CDR2 SQIVND (reference sequence). V trimming: 8 bases; J trimming: 4 bases; junction bases outside the gene matches: 1. This CDR3 region has 12 residues. Drawing the rest from reference TRBV19 and TRBJ2-7, the complete variable domain is DGGITQSPKYLFRKEGQNVTLSCEQNLNHDAMYWYRQDPGQGLRLIYYSQIVNDFQKGDIAEGYSVSREKKESFPLTVTSAQKNPTAFYLCASRDRGYEQYFGPGTRLTVT.

The chain is built from TRBV11-2 and TRBJ2-2; possible D gene TRBD1, 6 bases. This CDR3 region has 15 residues. In germline, CDR1 is SGHAT, CDR2 FQNNGV. Trimming left V 0 bases short and J 8 bases short, with 13 bases between. The CDR3 is CASSLDGTRGGELFF. The CDR3 nucleotides read TGTGCCAGCAGCTTAGATGGAACCAGGGGAGGGGAGCTGTTTTTT.

V is TRBV28 and J is TRBJ1-1, with D possibly being TRBD1 (5 bases). Looked up from germline, CDR1 is MDHEN and CDR2 is SYDVKM. Trimming left V 7 bases short and J 0 bases short, with 15 bases between. There are 15 residues in the CDR3. The CDR3 nucleotides read TGTGCCAGCATCTCCCTGGGGCAGTTGAACACTGAAGCTTTCTTT. Its translation: CASISLGQLNTEAFF.

V and J are TRBV3-1 (or the pseudogene TRBV3-2) and TRBJ2-7; no reliable D call. V lost 0 bases and J 5 bases, leaving 17 bases between the germline ends. Germline assignment: CDR1 LGHDT and CDR2 YNNKEL (reference sequence). This CDR3 has 16 residues. CDR3 sequence: CASSQDLIVRGDEQYF. DNA for the CDR3: TGTGCCAGCAGCCAAGATCTGATCGTAAGAGGCGACGAGCAGTACTTC.

The chain recombines TRBV2 with TRBJ1-4, with TRBD1 identical over 9 bases. Unmatched junction bases numbered 11, after V lost 7 bases and J lost 8 bases. The CDR3 length is 15 residues. Germline V gives CDR1 SNHLY, CDR2 FYNNEI. In DNA form, the CDR3 reads TGTGCCAGCATTGATGAGGGACAGGGTGGAGAAAAACTGTTTTTT. It codes for CASIDEGQGGEKLFF.

This clone is a singleton in its sample. The J gene is TRBJ2-3, the V gene TRBV5-1; 8 positions agree with TRBD2. This CDR3 is built from 15 residues. V lost 1 base and J lost 5; bases outside the gene matches: 6. Germline CDR1 and CDR2: SGHRS and YFSETQ. CDR3 residues: CASSLSGTRGDTQYF. CDR3 nucleotides: TGCGCCAGCAGCTTGTCTGGGACTAGGGGAGATACGCAGTATTTT.

The J gene is TRBJ2-7, the V gene TRBV27, with 8 bases that match TRBD1. CDR3 length: 15 residues. Germline-derived CDR1 and CDR2 are MNHEY and SMNVEV (reference sequence). Trimming removed 5 bases from V and 7 bases from J; junction bases left unmatched: 13. The CDR3 DNA reads as TGTGCCAGCAGTCCCCCACGGGACAGGTACCAAGAGCAGTACTTC. Protein product: CASSPPRDRYQEQYF.

The chain employs TRBV5-4 and TRBJ2-5, with D possibly matching TRBD2 (6 bases). Deletions cut 1 base from V and 0 bases from J, with 10 bases between. Germline CDR1 and CDR2: SGHNT and YYREEE (reference sequence). This CDR3 is built from 15 residues. The CDR3 loop reads CASSLMGGYQETQYF. The CDR3 DNA reads as TGTGCCAGCAGCTTGATGGGGGGTTACCAAGAGACCCAGTACTTC.

The chain has TRBV29-1 and TRBJ1-1; D is uncertain. V was trimmed by 4 bases and J by 1 base, leaving 7 bases between them. This CDR3 is built from 12 residues. Germline values: CDR1 SQVTM, CDR2 ANQGSEA. CDR3 nucleotides: TGCAGCGTTGTTTCAGAGAACACTGAAGCTTTCTTT. It encodes CSVVSENTEAFF.

This clone appeared a few times. The rearrangement uses TRBV7-3 and TRBJ1-6, with 7 nucleotides matching TRBD1. The CDR3 totals 13 residues. Germline CDR1 SGHTA, CDR2 FQGTGA. V was pared by 5 bases and J by 9 bases, with 4 bases of the junction left unmatched. Here the CDR3 reads CASSPDRVSPLHF. In DNA form, the CDR3 reads TGTGCCAGCAGCCCAGACAGGGTTTCACCCCTCCACTTT.

The chain has TRBV5-1 and TRBJ1-6; D call uncertain. Trimming pared 4 bases from V and 8 bases from J, leaving 13 bases between. Looked up from germline, CDR1 is SGHRS and CDR2 is YFSETQ. The CDR3 length is 14 residues. The DNA of the CDR3 is TGCGCCAGCAGCGTGGCCCCGAGGGATTCACCCCTCCACTTT. This codes for CASSVAPRDSPLHF.

V and J are TRBV4-1 and TRBJ1-6; unclear D gene. Looked up from germline, CDR1 is MGHRA and CDR2 is YSYEKL. The CDR3 is made up of 14 amino acids. V was trimmed by 5 bases and J by 0 bases, leaving 5 bases between them. The DNA for the CDR3 is TGCGCCAGCAGCGAGAGCTCCTATAATTCACCCCTCCACTTT. Protein: CASSESSYNSPLHF.

J is TRBJ1-2 and V is TRBV6-5, with TRBD1 as a possible D gene (6 bases). V dropped 6 bases and J dropped 4 bases, with 18 bases sitting between them. The CDR3 spans 15 residues. Germline V CDR1 and CDR2: MNHEY, SVGAGI. CDR3: CASSDNMEGGYGYTF. CDR3 nucleotide sequence: TGTGCCAGCAGCGACAACATGGAAGGGGGCTATGGCTACACCTTC.

The rearrangement links TRBV5-4 to TRBJ2-1; TRBD2 matches 7 bases. After removal of 5 bases from V and 9 bases from J, the junction contained 11 bases not matched to a gene. The CDR3 loop spans 14 amino acids. Germline-derived CDR1 and CDR2 are SGHNT and YYREEE (reference sequence). Here the CDR3 DNA reads TGTGCCAGCAGTTCCGGGACTACCTCCCCTGAGCAGTTCTTC. Its translation is CASSSGTTSPEQFF.

The V call is TRBV10-1, the J call TRBJ2-2; 7 bases are shared with TRBD1. This CDR3 is built from 16 residues. Per the germline V gene, CDR1 is WNHNN and CDR2 is SYGVQD (reference sequence). V lost 2 bases to trimming and J lost 3 bases; unmatched junction nucleotides: 6. The CDR3: CASSERGRGYTGELFF. In nucleotides, the CDR3 is TGCGCCAGCAGTGAGAGGGGGCGTGGGTACACCGGGGAGCTGTTTTTT.

This clone was seen only once. This sequence joins TRBV28 and TRBJ1-2; TRBD1 matches 10 bases. Germline V gene sequence: CDR1 MDHEN, CDR2 SYDVKM. The CDR3 has 15 residues. V shed 1 base and J 8 bases; nucleotides not matched to a gene: 7. CDR3 residues: CASSLFGDRGRGYTF. CDR3 bases: TGTGCCAGCAGTTTATTTGGGGACAGGGGCCGAGGCTACACCTTC.

The chain recombines TRBV19 with TRBJ2-1, with 8 bases lining up with TRBD2. Germline V gives CDR1 LNHDA, CDR2 SQIVND (reference sequence). V was clipped by 7 bases and J by 4 bases; unmatched bases: 3. This CDR3 is built from 13 residues. The CDR3: CASTQRGYNEQFF. The CDR3 bases are TGTGCCAGTACCCAGCGGGGGTACAATGAGCAGTTCTTC.